This note documents a single T cell receptor beta chain sequence. Its antigen is currently unknown. This record belongs to a study of yellow fever vaccine responses in identical twins. From the RT-PCR reads, TCRdb called clonotypes with MiXCR, one entry per CDR3 protein. The sample consists of 8,300 or so distinct CDR3 sequences, around four fifths of them appearing once. Study-wide results and limits: Vaccine-induced T cell responses in twins were reportedly observed to appear partly convergent, partly personalized.

CDR3 length equals 15 residues. Germline V gene data show CDR1 as SGHVS and CDR2 as FNYEAQ. The V gene end was trimmed by 5 bases and the J gene end by 2 bases; junction bases not matched to a gene: 8. The chain uses TRBV7-6 and TRBJ2-7, with 8 bases fitting TRBD1. The starting material was T cells from blood (PBMCs), unsorted or a sorted subset (not recorded which), obtained before or after yellow fever vaccination (not recorded which). The source is a woman under 30 who received the yellow fever vaccine. As DNA, the CDR3 is TGTGCCAGCAGCCAAGGGACAGGCCTTGCCTACGAGCAGTACTTC. It translates to CASSQGTGLAYEQYF.